This passage covers 11 T cell receptor beta chains from one sample sequenced in a study of T cell clonality in common variable immunodeficiency. TCRdb's copy holds only in-frame clones and misses some; the assay was immunoSEQ multiplex PCR. The sample lists tens of thousands of clones, none appearing once, the ten largest making up about an eighth. The sample consisted of peripheral blood mononuclear cells. The receptors were sampled from a person aged 18 to 75 in good health.

A few counts support this clone. The read terminates 3 residues ahead of where the CDR3 ends, so the germline J gene completes it. The V gene is TRBV10-3, the J gene TRBJ1-6; 10 bases map to TRBD1. Germline V gene sequence: CDR1 ENHRY, CDR2 SYGVKD. After removal of 0 bases from V and 9 bases from J, the junction contained 5 bases not matched to a gene. This CDR3 spans 16 amino acids. CDR3 in amino acids: CAISESGTGALSPLHF. CDR3 DNA, as far as it was read: TGTGCCATCAGTGAGTCTGGGACAGGGGCCCTTTCACCC.

This clone was seen repeatedly, ten times or more. The DNA ends 3 residues before the CDR3 does, and the rest of the CDR3 is filled in from the germline J gene. The chain links TRBV6-1 to TRBJ2-7, with D possibly TRBD2 on 6 matching bases. Germline lookup yields CDR1 MNHNS and CDR2 SASEGT. The CDR3 has 16 residues. The germline V and J ends were trimmed by 1 base and 4 bases, with 17 bases remaining between them. The CDR3 DNA, read in part, is TGTGCCAGCAGTGAAGTGGAAGCGGGTCCGCGGTACGAG. It yields the protein CASSEVEAGPRYE. The CDR3 in its entirety is CASSEVEAGPRYEQYF.

There are many counts of this clone. The CDR3 end lies 3 residues beyond the end of the read and is filled in from the germline J gene. The J gene is TRBJ1-1, the V gene TRBV20-1; D is uncertain. This CDR3 contains 11 residues. Trimming pared 7 bases from V and 0 bases from J, leaving 6 bases between. Germline lookup yields CDR1 DFQATT and CDR2 SNEGSKA (reference sequence). CDR3 DNA, as far as it was read: TGCAGTGGAGCGCTGAACACTGAA. Its protein is CSGALNTE. In full, the CDR3 is CSGALNTEAFF.

This clone occurred a few times. Read data end 3 residues before the CDR3 end; the end is taken from the germline J gene. J is TRBJ1-3 and V is TRBV13; the D is unclear. Looked up from germline, CDR1 is PRHDT and CDR2 is FYEKMQ (reference sequence). Trimming cost V 6 bases and J 4 bases, with 7 bases left between them. The CDR3 length is 12 residues. The sequenced part of the CDR3 DNA is TGTGCCAGCAGGGCAAGAGGAAACACC. It encodes CASRARGNT. Given in full, the CDR3 is CASRARGNTIYF.

This clone was seen more than once but under ten times. The read comes to an end 3 residues before the CDR3 does, leaving the germline J gene to fill in the end. The genes are TRBV18 and TRBJ1-5, with a tentative D call TRBD1 (6 bases). The length of the CDR3 is 13 residues. Germline CDR1 and CDR2: KGHSH and LQKENI. V dropped 10 bases and J dropped 3 bases, with 13 bases sitting between them. CDR3 DNA (partial): TGTGCCACCAAGGACAGACTCAATCAGCCC. Protein: CATKDRLNQP. The entire CDR3 protein reads CATKDRLNQPQHF.

This clone was picked up many times. The read halts 3 residues ahead of the CDR3 end, with the missing end drawn from the germline J gene. V usage is TRBV4-1 and J usage is TRBJ1-1; maybe TRBD1 (6 bases). V lost 1 base to trimming and J lost 5 bases, with 17 bases between them. CDR3 size: 16 residues. Germline V gene data show CDR1 as MGHRA and CDR2 as YSYEKL. CDR3 DNA (partial): TGCGCCAGCAGCCAAGCGGACAGACCTGAGGGGACTGAA. Translation: CASSQADRPEGTE. The whole CDR3 sequence reads CASSQADRPEGTEAFF.

This clone was observed at least ten times. The read falls 3 residues short of the CDR3 end, and the missing part is taken from the germline J gene. The genes are TRBV13 and TRBJ1-1, with D hard to call. This CDR3 is 12 amino acids long. Trimming stripped 5 bases from V and 2 bases from J, with 6 bases between. The germline CDR1 and CDR2 sequences are PRHDT and FYEKMQ (reference sequence). CDR3 region: CASSPSNTEAFF. CDR3 DNA (partial): TGTGCCAGCAGCCCCTCCAACACTGAA.

There are many counts of this clone. Coverage ceases 3 residues before the CDR3 finishes, and the germline J gene fills in the end. This chain connects TRBV20-1 to TRBJ2-3, with D uncertain. The CDR3 has 12 amino acids. CDR1 is DFQATT, CDR2 SNEGSKA, per germline (reference sequence). Trimming stripped 5 bases from V and 0 bases from J, with 6 bases between. The CDR3 reads CSAPPSTDTQYF. The sequenced part of the CDR3 DNA is TGCAGTGCTCCCCCTAGCACAGATACG.

Many counts were recorded for this clone. The read stops 3 residues short of the end of the CDR3; the missing end is completed from the germline J gene. The gene calls are TRBV20-1 and TRBJ2-1; TRBD1 aligns across 10 bases. V was clipped by 0 bases and J by 5 bases; unmatched bases: 4. CDR3 length equals 15 residues. CDR1 and CDR2 from the germline V gene are DFQATT and SNEGSKA (reference sequence). Partial CDR3 DNA: TGCAGTGCTAGAGATCTGGGGACAGGGGACAATGAG. Amino acid sequence: CSARDLGTGDNE. The whole CDR3 protein is CSARDLGTGDNEQFF.

The sample holds many counts of this clone. The read is 3 residues too short to cover the CDR3 end, so that end is filled in from the germline J gene. This chain connects TRBV5-1 to TRBJ2-2, with 7 positions matching TRBD1. Germline-derived CDR1 and CDR2 are SGHRS and YFSETQ. The J segment lost 2 bases and the V segment lost 2 bases, leaving 6 bases of the junction unmatched. The CDR3 extends over 16 amino acids. Incomplete CDR3 DNA: TGCGCCAGCAGCTTACTCTGGGACAGTAACACCGGGGAG. It is translated as CASSLLWDSNTGE. In full, the CDR3 is CASSLLWDSNTGELFF. Supplemented by reference TRBV5-1 and TRBJ2-2, the full variable domain reads KAGVTQTPRYLIKTRGQQVTLSCSPISGHRSVSWYQQTPGQGLQFLFEYFSETQRNKGNFPGRFSGRQFSNSRSEMNVSTLELGDSALYLCASSLLWDSNTGELFFGEGSRLTVL.

This clone showed up just a few times. The read terminates 3 residues before the CDR3 end, so the remaining end is supplied by the germline J gene. The gene calls are TRBV5-4 and TRBJ2-7, with 9 bases fitting TRBD1. J lost 2 bases, V lost 6 bases, and 6 bases had no gene match. CDR1 is SGHNT and CDR2 is YYREEE in the germline V gene (reference sequence). The CDR3 contains 14 residues. The CDR3 here is CASTAGTGTYEQYF. The DNA read from the CDR3 is TGTGCCAGCACTGCCGGGACAGGGACCTACGAG.